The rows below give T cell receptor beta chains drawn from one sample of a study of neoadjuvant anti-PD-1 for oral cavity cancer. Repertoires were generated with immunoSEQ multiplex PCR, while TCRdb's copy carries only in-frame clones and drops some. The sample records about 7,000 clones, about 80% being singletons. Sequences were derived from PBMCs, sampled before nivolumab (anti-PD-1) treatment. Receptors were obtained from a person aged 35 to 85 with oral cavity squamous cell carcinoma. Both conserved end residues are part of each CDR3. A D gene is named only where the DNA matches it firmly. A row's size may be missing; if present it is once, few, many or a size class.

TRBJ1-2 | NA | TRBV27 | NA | CASSLVEGYGYTF | TGTGCCAGCAGTTTAGTGGAGGGCTATGGCTACACCTTC
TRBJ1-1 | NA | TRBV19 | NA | CASSIRVNTEAFF | TGTGCCAGTAGTATTAGGGTGAACACTGAAGCTTTCTTT
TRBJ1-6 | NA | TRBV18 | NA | CASSPWTDSPLHF | TGTGCCAGCTCACCCTGGACGGATTCACCCCTCCACTTT
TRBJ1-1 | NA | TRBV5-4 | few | CASSLAPGENTEAFF | TGTGCCAGCAGCTTGGCGCCGGGAGAGAACACTGAAGCTTTCTTT
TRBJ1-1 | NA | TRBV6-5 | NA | CASSLVRGAEAFF | TGTGCCAGCAGTCTCGTACGGGGCGCTGAAGCTTTCTTT
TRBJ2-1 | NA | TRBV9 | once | CASSHGTPNEQFF | TGTGCCAGCAGCCACGGGACTCCGAATGAGCAGTTCTTC
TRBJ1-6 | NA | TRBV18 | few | CASSTVQYYNSPLHF | TGTGCCAGCTCAACCGTACAGTACTATAATTCACCCCTCCACTTT
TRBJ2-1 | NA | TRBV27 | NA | CASSLTGRGQFF | TGTGCCAGCAGTTTAACAGGACGGGGGCAGTTCTTC
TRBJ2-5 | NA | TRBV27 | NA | CASSLRGIPQETQYF | TGTGCCAGCAGTTTAAGAGGGATCCCCCAAGAGACCCAGTACTTC
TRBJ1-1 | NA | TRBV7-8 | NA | CASSLVGASRGAFF | TGTGCCAGCAGCTTAGTCGGGGCTTCACGTGGAGCTTTCTTT
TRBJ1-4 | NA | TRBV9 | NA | CASSVGGSSHEKLFF | TGTGCCAGCAGCGTAGGGGGTTCCTCTCATGAAAAACTGTTTTTT
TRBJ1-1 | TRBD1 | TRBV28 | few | CASRPPTGVTTEAFF | TGTGCCAGCAGGCCCCCGACAGGGGTCACCACTGAAGCTTTCTTT
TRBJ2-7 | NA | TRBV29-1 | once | CSVENGQFPYEQYF | TGCAGCGTTGAGAATGGGCAGTTCCCCTACGAGCAGTACTTC
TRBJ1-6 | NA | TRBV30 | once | CAWSMTGSYNSPLHF | TGTGCCTGGAGTATGACTGGCTCCTATAATTCACCCCTCCACTTT
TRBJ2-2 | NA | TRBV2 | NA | CASSENEGKRNTGELFF | TGTGCCAGCAGCGAAAACGAAGGGAAAAGGAACACCGGGGAGCTGTTTTTT
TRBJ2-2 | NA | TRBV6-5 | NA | CASSYSRTGELFF | TGTGCCAGCAGTTACTCGCGCACCGGGGAGCTGTTTTTT
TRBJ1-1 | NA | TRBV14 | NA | CASSQDIGDTEAFF | TGTGCCAGCAGCCAAGATATAGGTGACACTGAAGCTTTCTTT
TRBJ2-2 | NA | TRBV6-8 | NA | CASSYGDTGELFF | TGTGCCAGCAGTTACGGGGACACCGGGGAGCTGTTTTTT
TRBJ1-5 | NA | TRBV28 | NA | CASSSSLGPLGQPQHF | TGTGCCAGCAGTTCATCTCTCGGACCGCTGGGTCAGCCCCAGCATTTT
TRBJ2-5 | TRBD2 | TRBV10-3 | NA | CAISEQRGGPETQYF | TGTGCCATCAGTGAACAGCGGGGGGGCCCAGAGACCCAGTACTTC